The 11 T cell receptor beta chains in this list originate from one sample, sequenced in a study of control samples from healthy donors and cancer patients. Clones were sequenced by immunoSEQ multiplex PCR, and TCRdb holds only the in-frame ones, with some missing. The profile shows about 140,000 clones, more than 85% of them singletons. The specimen sequenced was blood. These receptors were taken from a woman aged 25 to 39 in good health.

The rearrangement uses TRBV6-1 and TRBJ1-3; 9 bases match TRBD1. Germline V gene sequence: CDR1 MNHNS, CDR2 SASEGT. V dropped 1 base and J dropped 0; count of bases not matched to a gene: 4. The CDR3 runs to 17 residues. The DNA for the CDR3 is TGTGCCAGCAGTGAAGGGACAGGGGACCCCTCTGGAAACACCATATATTTT. Protein sequence: CASSEGTGDPSGNTIYF.

The chain employs TRBV3-1 (or the pseudogene TRBV3-2) and TRBJ2-5, with D maybe TRBD1 (5 bases). Germline V gene data show CDR1 as LGHDT and CDR2 as YNNKEL (reference sequence). The CDR3 covers 19 residues. V lost 1 base and J lost 2, with 23 bases in between. CDR3 sequence (DNA): TGTGCCAGCAGCCAAGGGTCCCGTTCGGGCAGGGCGTCTCAAGAGACCCAGTACTTC. Its protein product is CASSQGSRSGRASQETQYF.

The chain couples TRBV4-2 to TRBJ1-3; no definite D call. The germline gives CDR1 LGHNA, CDR2 YNFKEQ. The V end lost 0 bases, the J end lost 0 bases, and 6 bases lay between the germline ends. This CDR3 is 15 amino acids long. The CDR3 sequence is CASSQDGSSGNTIYF. The CDR3 DNA is TGTGCCAGCAGCCAAGATGGGAGCTCTGGAAACACCATATATTTT.

This chain links TRBV20-1 with TRBJ2-7, with D perhaps matching TRBD1 (7 bases). The germline V gene has CDR1 DFQATT and CDR2 SNEGSKA (reference sequence). Trimming removed 3 bases from V and 2 bases from J, with 14 bases in between. This CDR3 is 14 amino acids long. CDR3 nucleotide sequence: TGCAGTGCTAGTACCAGGGGGGCCACCTACGAGCAGTACTTC. Translating it yields CSASTRGATYEQYF.

The chain couples TRBV5-5 to TRBJ2-7; D not resolved. Germline-derived CDR1 and CDR2 are SGHKS and YYEKEE (reference sequence). V was clipped by 4 bases and J by 3 bases, with 8 bases between them. The CDR3 extends over 12 amino acids. CDR3 sequence (DNA): TGTGCCAGCAGCCGCGATTTCTACGAGCAGTACTTC. Residues: CASSRDFYEQYF.

The chain links TRBV19 to TRBJ1-1; D is unresolved. The germline CDR1 and CDR2 sequences are LNHDA and SQIVND (reference sequence). V was pared by 4 bases and J by 4 bases, with 13 bases between. This CDR3 has 14 amino acids. CDR3 sequence reads: CASSTGWVGTEAFF. The DNA for the CDR3 is TGTGCCAGTAGTACCGGATGGGTGGGCACTGAAGCTTTCTTT. The complete variable domain, with remaining parts taken from reference TRBV19 and TRBJ1-1, reads DGGITQSPKYLFRKEGQNVTLSCEQNLNHDAMYWYRQDPGQGLRLIYYSQIVNDFQKGDIAEGYSVSREKKESFPLTVTSAQKNPTAFYLCASSTGWVGTEAFFGQGTRLTVV.

The chain combines TRBV30 with TRBJ1-6, with D possibly matching TRBD1 (6 bases). Trimming left V 2 bases short and J 8 bases short, with 10 bases between. Germline CDR1 is GTSNPN and CDR2 is SVGIG (reference sequence). This CDR3 contains 13 residues. CDR3: CAWSRQDYSPLHF. In DNA form, the CDR3 reads TGTGCCTGGAGTAGACAGGATTATTCACCCCTCCACTTT.

Comments on this clone: At one end, the junction sequence differs from germline, possibly due to a read error. This chain joins TRBV3-1 (or the pseudogene TRBV3-2) and TRBJ2-1; 14 nucleotides agree with TRBD2. Germline V gene sequence: CDR1 LGHDT, CDR2 YNNKEL (reference sequence). The CDR3 totals 16 residues. The CDR3 DNA reads as TGTGCCAGCACCCAACGGACTAGCGGGAGGTACAATGAGCAGTTCTTC. It encodes CASTQRTSGRYNEQFF.

The chain is built from TRBV7-8 and TRBJ1-2; D is uncertain. There are 15 residues in the CDR3. Trimming removed 3 bases from V and 2 bases from J, with 13 bases in between. Germline lookup yields CDR1 SGHVS and CDR2 FQNEAQ. The CDR3 DNA reads TGTGCCAGCAGCTTTTTTGCGGTAGCCAACTATGGCTACACCTTC. Translating it yields CASSFFAVANYGYTF.

Written as DNA, the CDR3 is TGTGCCAGCAGCCAATCAGGGGGAACAGGGACCTACGAGCAGTACTTC. It translates to CASSQSGGTGTYEQYF. J is TRBJ2-7 and V is TRBV4-2, with 7 bases aligning to TRBD1. CDR1 is LGHNA, CDR2 YNFKEQ, per germline. CDR3 length equals 16 residues. J lost 2 bases, V lost 2 bases, and 9 bases had no gene match.

This clone has only a few counts. The chain links TRBV27 to TRBJ1-4, with TRBD1 identical over 11 bases. Germline V gene lookup returns CDR1 MNHEY and CDR2 SMNVEV (reference sequence). Trimming took 2 bases from V and 8 from J; bases not matched to a gene: 10. The CDR3 loop spans 17 amino acids. The CDR3 region is CASSLPPRTGGAEKLFF. Written as DNA, the CDR3 is TGTGCCAGCAGTTTACCACCTCGGACAGGGGGCGCCGAAAAACTGTTTTTT.